This T cell receptor (beta chain) was recorded in a study of blood T cell repertoires in COVID-19. The CDR3 consists of 14 residues. V lost 2 bases, J lost 7 bases, and 9 bases lay in between. In germline, CDR1 is MDHEN, CDR2 SYDVKM. In the original workflow: Using reference gene primer amplification, nucleated cell counts were estimated. The method was immunoSEQ multiplex PCR; TCRdb's version includes in-frame clones alone and lacks a portion of them. The DNA was the basis for D and trimming; V, J and clone size are from that table. Of around 170,000 clones in the sample, around four fifths were seen once. The Seattle patients, enrolled during active infection, were followed longitudinally.

This chain joins TRBV28 and TRBJ1-6; D unresolved. The sample taken for sequencing was peripheral blood. The TCR originated in a woman in her 70s with COVID-19, enrolled during active disease. The CDR3 nucleotides are TGTGCCAGCAGTTTAAGCATTCCGAATTCACCCCTCCACTTT. This gives the protein CASSLSIPNSPLHF.